This entry describes one T cell receptor (beta chain). Antigen unknown. The sorter processed each CD8+ T cell subset in triplicate at 300,000 cells apiece. The data stem from a study of CXCR3-negative and CXCR3-positive naive CD8 T cells. The study's findings and limits: Naive subsets had comparable surface CD5; TCR strength was inferred from TRB CDR3 properties. CXCR3-negative naive cells had less hydrophobic TRB CDR3s than did CXCR3-positive naive cells. Relative to memory CD8+ cells, whose diversity was much lower, both naive subsets had comparably high diversity. For naive cells, CXCR3-negative and CXCR3-positive subsets had similar TRBV-TRBJ usage; for memory cells, usage differed.

CDR3 length: 16 residues. Germline V gives CDR1 SGHRS, CDR2 YFSETQ. 5' RACE that incorporated UMI labels was used to prepare the TRB cDNA libraries. TCRdb processed the 5' RACE reads again and assigns one entry to each CDR3 protein, with no DNA. This sample's table has roughly 80,000 distinct CDR3 sequences. The rearrangement uses TRBV5-1 and TRBJ2-1; the TCRdb call, TRBD2, lacks DNA for checking. Sequenced input: naive CXCR3+ CD8+ T cells from blood. Subset noted: CD45RO-CCR7+CD27+CD95- naive CD8+ T cells expressing CXCR3 (TNR3+). The receptor was derived from a human donor in good health. Some clones in this sample may be carry-over from other donors' samples. CDR3 sequence reads: CASSLERGAMSDEQFF.